One sample yielded the 28 T cell receptor beta chains listed below, sequenced in a study of blood T cell repertoires in COVID-19. Method: immunoSEQ multiplex PCR; TCRdb's copy keeps in-frame clones and lacks some. This sample has 110,000 or so clones, with about 90% found just once. The sequencing input was peripheral blood. All receptors come from a woman aged 45-65 years with acute or convalescent COVID-19.

The chain employs TRBV10-3 and TRBJ1-2; TRBD1 aligns across 9 bases. This CDR3 contains 17 residues. V was clipped by 2 bases and J by 7 bases; unmatched bases: 14. The germline V gene encodes CDR1 ENHRY and CDR2 SYGVKD. As DNA, the CDR3 is TGTGCCATCAGTGAGCGACCAACTGGGGACAGGGAGGGTGGCTACACCTTC. Translation: CAISERPTGDREGGYTF.

The V call is TRBV7-2, the J call TRBJ1-2; D is undetermined. The CDR3 is 12 residues long. Trimming took off 3 bases at V and 7 bases at J, with 9 bases between the two ends. Germline V gives CDR1 SGHTA, CDR2 FQGNSA. The CDR3 reads CASSLGEGGYTF. CDR3 bases: TGTGCCAGCAGCTTGGGTGAGGGTGGCTACACCTTC.

The chain is built from TRBV28 and TRBJ1-4; D gene ambiguous. The V gene lost 2 bases and the J gene lost 0 bases, with 10 bases spanning the gap. The CDR3 runs to 16 residues. Per germline, CDR1 MDHEN and CDR2 SYDVKM. The DNA for the CDR3 is TGTGCCAGCAGTTTAGCGGCGGCTCCAACTAATGAAAAACTGTTTTTT. Residues: CASSLAAAPTNEKLFF. The whole variable domain, filled in from reference TRBV28 and TRBJ1-4, reads DVKVTQSSRYLVKRTGEKVFLECVQDMDHENMFWYRQDPGLGLRLIYFSYDVKMKEKGDIPEGYSVSREKKERFSLILESASTNQTSMYLCASSLAAAPTNEKLFFGSGTQLSVL.

J is TRBJ2-3 and V is TRBV30; 8 bases agree with TRBD1. This CDR3 spans 14 amino acids. V gave up 5 bases and J gave up 0 bases; unmatched junction bases: 4. The germline CDR1 and CDR2 sequences are GTSNPN and SVGIG (reference sequence). DNA for the CDR3: TGTGCCTGGGGACAGGGTGCTAGCACAGATACGCAGTATTTT. Its protein is CAWGQGASTDTQYF.

This clone is a singleton in its sample. The V call is TRBV30, the J call TRBJ1-1; possible D gene TRBD1, 5 bases. Trimming shortened V by 0 bases and J by 4 bases, and 15 bases separated the two germline ends. CDR3 length: 15 residues. The germline V gene has CDR1 GTSNPN and CDR2 SVGIG (reference sequence). CDR3 DNA sequence: TGTGCCTGGAGTGTACTTCAGGGTTGGAGCACTGAAGCTTTCTTT. Amino acids: CAWSVLQGWSTEAFF.

This chain uses TRBV9 with TRBJ1-3; the match to TRBD1 covers 7 bases. CDR3 length: 15 amino acids. With 5 bases clipped from V and 0 bases from J, the junction kept 5 bases outside the gene matches. Looked up from germline, CDR1 is SGDLS and CDR2 is YYNGEE. The CDR3 nucleotides are TGTGCCAGCAGTCGAAGACAGGGCTCTGGAAACACCATATATTTT. Translation: CASSRRQGSGNTIYF.

The chain employs TRBV7-9 and TRBJ1-3; D is unclear. Germline V CDR1 and CDR2: SEHNR, FQNEAQ (reference sequence). The CDR3 length is 11 residues. Trimming shortened V by 4 bases and J by 7 bases, and 5 bases separated the two germline ends. This chain's CDR3 is CASSSSNTIYF. CDR3 nucleotide sequence: TGTGCCAGCAGCTCATCCAACACCATATATTTT. Full variable domain (missing parts from reference TRBV7-9 and TRBJ1-3): DTGVSQNPRHKITKRGQNVTFRCDPISEHNRLYWYRQTLGQGPEFLTYFQNEAQLEKSRLLSDRFSAERPKGSFSTLEIQRTEQGDSAMYLCASSSSNTIYFGEGSWLTVV.

This chain connects TRBV24-1 to TRBJ1-6; no definite D call. Per germline, CDR1 KGHDR and CDR2 SFDVKD. The CDR3 runs 12 residues. Deletions cut 3 bases from V and 7 bases from J, with 3 bases between. The CDR3 protein is CATSDGNSPLHF. DNA for the CDR3: TGTGCCACCAGTGATGGCAATTCACCCCTCCACTTT.

A few counts support this clone. This sequence joins TRBV28 and TRBJ2-7; possibly TRBD1 for D (6 bases). CDR1 MDHEN and CDR2 SYDVKM come from the germline V gene. With 6 bases removed from V and 5 bases from J, the gap between germline ends came to 17 bases. This CDR3 is built from 14 residues. CDR3 DNA: TGTGCCAGCAGCCCAAGCCTACAGGGCAACGAGCAGTACTTC. Amino acids: CASSPSLQGNEQYF.

This clone was observed a handful of times. The chain has TRBV6-5 and TRBJ1-1; D ambiguous. V dropped 3 bases and J dropped 3 bases, with 11 bases sitting between them. The CDR3 spans 14 residues. Per the germline V gene, CDR1 is MNHEY and CDR2 is SVGAGI. In DNA form, the CDR3 reads TGTGCCAGCAGTTATCTTCGACACCACACTGAAGCTTTCTTT. This gives the protein CASSYLRHHTEAFF.

Points on this clone: The sample holds other DNA sequences that translate to the same CDR3. For the CDR3, the DNA is TGTGCCAGCAGTTTGAACAGTAATCAGCCCCAGCATTTT. Its protein is CASSLNSNQPQHF. The rearrangement uses TRBV12-3 or TRBV12-4 and TRBJ1-5; D not resolved. V lost 3 bases to trimming and J lost 4 bases, with 7 bases between them. CDR3 length equals 13 residues.

The chain links TRBV28 to TRBJ2-3; D ambiguous. The CDR3 is made up of 16 amino acids. The V gene lost 5 bases and the J gene lost 4 bases, with 19 bases spanning the gap. Per the germline V gene, CDR1 is MDHEN and CDR2 is SYDVKM. CDR3 sequence (DNA): TGTGCCAGCAGTCGAGTTCAAACCCGGGTGGCAGATACGCAGTATTTT. It specifies CASSRVQTRVADTQYF.

With respect to this clone: The junction shows a germline mismatch at one end, possibly a read error. Additional DNA sequences in this sample encode the identical CDR3. The rearrangement uses TRBV2 and TRBJ1-5, with a tentative D call TRBD1 (5 bases). The germline V gene has CDR1 SNHLY and CDR2 FYNNEI. This CDR3 comprises 13 residues. The CDR3 nucleotides are TGTGCCAGCAACGAGGGGAGGAATCAGCCCCAGCATTTC. This sequence encodes CASNEGRNQPQHF.

The V call is TRBV5-4, the J call TRBJ2-3; D call uncertain. CDR1 and CDR2 from the germline V gene are SGHNT and YYREEE (reference sequence). The CDR3 is 13 amino acids. The V gene lost 5 bases and the J gene lost 1 base, with 8 bases spanning the gap. The CDR3 here is CASRMSGTDTQYF. DNA of the CDR3: TGTGCCAGCAGGATGTCGGGCACAGATACGCAGTATTTT.

The rearrangement links TRBV6-2 or TRBV6-3 to TRBJ1-1; D gene ambiguous. V was cut by 4 bases and J by 1 base, with 16 bases left in between. Per germline, CDR1 MNHEY and CDR2 SVGEGT. CDR3 length: 16 amino acids. DNA for the CDR3: TGTGCCAGCAGTTCCGCTTGGGAGGAGAAGAACACTGAAGCTTTCTTT. Translated, it gives CASSSAWEEKNTEAFF.

The chain has TRBV5-1 and TRBJ2-3, with 8 bases fitting TRBD1. J was trimmed by 4 bases and V by 2 bases; bases with no gene match: 9. The germline V gene has CDR1 SGHRS and CDR2 YFSETQ. This CDR3 comprises 16 residues. CDR3 sequence (DNA): TGCGCCAGCAGCTTAACAACAGGGGGTGGTGCAGATACGCAGTATTTT. This encodes CASSLTTGGGADTQYF. Looking up the rest from reference TRBV5-1 and TRBJ2-3 gives the full variable domain: KAGVTQTPRYLIKTRGQQVTLSCSPISGHRSVSWYQQTPGQGLQFLFEYFSETQRNKGNFPGRFSGRQFSNSRSEMNVSTLELGDSALYLCASSLTTGGGADTQYFGPGTRLTVL.

The chain joins TRBV27 to TRBJ2-3; possible D gene TRBD2, 6 bases. This CDR3 has 15 residues. V was clipped by 3 bases and J by 4 bases, with 14 bases between them. Germline V gives CDR1 MNHEY, CDR2 SMNVEV (reference sequence). CDR3 region: CASSFKGTFSDTQYF. The CDR3 bases are TGTGCCAGCAGTTTTAAGGGGACTTTCTCAGATACGCAGTATTTT.

The rearrangement uses TRBV7-9 and TRBJ2-3, with 10 bases matching TRBD2. The germline V gene has CDR1 SEHNR and CDR2 FQNEAQ (reference sequence). V lost 5 bases to trimming and J lost 5 bases; unmatched junction nucleotides: 7. CDR3 length equals 15 residues. CDR3 residues: CASSRGAGGGDTQYF. The CDR3 DNA reads as TGTGCCAGCAGCCGAGGAGCGGGAGGGGGAGATACGCAGTATTTT.

The genes are TRBV4-1 and TRBJ1-2; TRBD1 aligns across 10 bases. CDR1 and CDR2 from the germline V gene are MGHRA and YSYEKL. The CDR3 runs to 16 residues. Trimming removed 4 bases from V and 4 bases from J; junction bases left unmatched: 9. The CDR3 region is CASSRGTGEPSYGYTF. The CDR3 bases are TGCGCCAGCAGCCGCGGGACAGGGGAACCTAGCTATGGCTACACCTTC.

The chain has TRBV9 and TRBJ2-1; no clear D. Germline V gene data show CDR1 as SGDLS and CDR2 as YYNGEE. The germline V and J ends were trimmed by 0 bases and 2 bases, with 9 bases remaining between them. The CDR3 covers 15 residues. The CDR3, as DNA: TGTGCCAGCAGCGTAGGACGCGGAACCTACAATGAGCAGTTCTTC. Translated: CASSVGRGTYNEQFF.

The gene calls are TRBV10-2 and TRBJ2-2; the D gene is possibly TRBD2 (5 bases). The CDR3 runs 16 residues. Germline V gene sequence: CDR1 WSHSY, CDR2 SAAADI. V gave up 7 bases and J gave up 2 bases, with 17 bases separating them. CDR3 amino acids: CASTTRTGINTGELFF. The CDR3 DNA reads TGCGCCAGCACTACTAGGACCGGGATAAACACCGGGGAGCTGTTTTTT.

This clone was recorded only once. The V and J genes are TRBV19 and TRBJ1-3; D gene ambiguous. Germline V gives CDR1 LNHDA, CDR2 SQIVND (reference sequence). CDR3 length: 13 amino acids. V lost 11 bases and J 0 bases, leaving 11 bases between the germline ends. This CDR3 reads CAVSASSGNTIYF. In DNA, the CDR3 is TGTGCCGTCTCTGCGAGCTCTGGAAACACCATATATTTT.

V and J are TRBV24-1 and TRBJ1-5; D is unresolved. Trimming took 5 bases from V and 5 from J, leaving 15 bases between them. The CDR3 runs to 15 residues. The germline V gene encodes CDR1 KGHDR and CDR2 SFDVKD. The CDR3 region has the DNA TGTGCCACCAGTGTCCTAGTGGAAAAAGATCAGCCCCAGCATTTT. It codes for CATSVLVEKDQPQHF.

The V gene is TRBV3-1 (or the pseudogene TRBV3-2), the J gene TRBJ2-1, with D tentatively TRBD1 (7 bases). V gave up 1 base and J gave up 2 bases, with 15 bases separating them. The CDR3 runs 17 residues. The germline V gene has CDR1 LGHDT and CDR2 YNNKEL (reference sequence). The CDR3 is CASSQVTGVAAYNEQFF. The CDR3 nucleotides read TGTGCCAGCAGCCAAGTTACAGGGGTAGCGGCCTACAATGAGCAGTTCTTC.

This chain joins TRBV3-1 (or the pseudogene TRBV3-2) and TRBJ2-3; a possible D gene is TRBD1 (5 bases). This CDR3 region has 15 residues. V lost 4 bases and J lost 2, with 13 bases in between. In germline, CDR1 is LGHDT, CDR2 YNNKEL (reference sequence). The CDR3 nucleotides read TGTGCCAGCAGCCCCACACAGGAAAACACAGATACGCAGTATTTT. Translating it yields CASSPTQENTDTQYF.

The chain is built from TRBV28 and TRBJ1-2; 8 bases are a match to TRBD1. The CDR3 extends over 16 amino acids. Trimming at V came to 1 base and at J to 4 bases, leaving 8 bases not matched to a gene. Germline values: CDR1 MDHEN, CDR2 SYDVKM. The CDR3 DNA reads as TGTGCCAGCAGTTTATCACACAGGGGGACTCTCTATGGCTACACCTTC. Its translation: CASSLSHRGTLYGYTF.

This clone was counted a single time. The V call is TRBV19, the J call TRBJ2-7; no definite D call. V lost 1 base to trimming and J lost 2 bases, with 15 bases between them. The germline gives CDR1 LNHDA, CDR2 SQIVND (reference sequence). This CDR3 is 16 amino acids long. The CDR3 bases are TGTGCCAGTAGTATAGGTTCGAGTTTACTTACCTACGAGCAGTACTTC. This encodes CASSIGSSLLTYEQYF.

The chain links TRBV18 to TRBJ1-5, with 12 bases lining up with TRBD1. Germline values: CDR1 KGHSH, CDR2 LQKENI. Trimming at V came to 3 bases and at J to 6 bases, leaving 6 bases not matched to a gene. The CDR3 sequence is 16 residues long. CDR3 bases: TGTGCCAGCTCACCCCAGGGACAGGGGGCCGCTCAGCCCCAGCATTTT. This translates into CASSPQGQGAAQPQHF.